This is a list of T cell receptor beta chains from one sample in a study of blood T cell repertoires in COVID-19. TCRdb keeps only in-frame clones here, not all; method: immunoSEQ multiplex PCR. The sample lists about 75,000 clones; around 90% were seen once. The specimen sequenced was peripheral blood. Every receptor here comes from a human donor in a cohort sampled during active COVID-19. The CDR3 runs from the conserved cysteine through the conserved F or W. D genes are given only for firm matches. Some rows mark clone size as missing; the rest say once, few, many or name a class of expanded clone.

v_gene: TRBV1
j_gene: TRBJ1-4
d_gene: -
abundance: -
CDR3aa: CTSSQPTGAGGATNEKLFF
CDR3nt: TGCACCAGCAGCCAACCCACAGGGGCAGGGGGTGCGACTAATGAAAAACTGTTTTTT

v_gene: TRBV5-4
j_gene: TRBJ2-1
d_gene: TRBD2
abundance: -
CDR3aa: CASSLPGGTYNEQFF
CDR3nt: TGTGCCAGCAGCTTGCCGGGAGGGACCTACAATGAGCAGTTCTTC

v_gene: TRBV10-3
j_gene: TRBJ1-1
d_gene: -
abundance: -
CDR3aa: CAISAGVDTEAFF
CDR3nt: TGTGCCATCAGTGCGGGGGTAGACACTGAAGCTTTCTTT

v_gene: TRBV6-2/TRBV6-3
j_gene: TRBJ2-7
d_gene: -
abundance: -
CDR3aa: CASSSTYEQYF
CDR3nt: TGTGCCAGCAGTTCTACCTACGAGCAGTACTTC

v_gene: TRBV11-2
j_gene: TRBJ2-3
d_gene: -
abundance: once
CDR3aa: CASSLDMTDTQYF
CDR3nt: TGTGCCAGCAGCTTAGATATGACAGATACGCAGTATTTT

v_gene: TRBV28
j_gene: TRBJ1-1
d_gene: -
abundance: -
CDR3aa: CASSPQVTPTEAFF
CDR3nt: TGTGCCAGCAGTCCCCAAGTGACACCCACTGAAGCTTTCTTT

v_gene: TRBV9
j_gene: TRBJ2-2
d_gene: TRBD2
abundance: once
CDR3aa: CASSVGGGGAGELFF
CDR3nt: TGTGCCAGCAGCGTAGGCGGGGGGGGCGCCGGGGAGCTGTTTTTT

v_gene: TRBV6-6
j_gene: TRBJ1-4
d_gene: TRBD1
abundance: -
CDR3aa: CASSQDRRVNEKLFF
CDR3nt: TGTGCCAGCAGTCAGGACAGGAGGGTGAATGAAAAACTGTTTTTT

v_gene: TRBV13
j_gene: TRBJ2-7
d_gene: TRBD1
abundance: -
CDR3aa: CASSLRQGLAYEQYF
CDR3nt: TGTGCCAGCAGCTTACGACAGGGATTAGCCTACGAGCAGTACTTC

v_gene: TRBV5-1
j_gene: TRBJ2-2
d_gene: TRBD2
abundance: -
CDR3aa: CASSWGGANTGELFF
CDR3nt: TGCGCCAGCAGCTGGGGGGGAGCGAACACCGGGGAGCTGTTTTTT

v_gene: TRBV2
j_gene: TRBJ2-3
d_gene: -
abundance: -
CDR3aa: CASRWAGSTDTQYF
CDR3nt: TGTGCCAGCCGTTGGGCAGGTAGCACAGATACGCAGTATTTT

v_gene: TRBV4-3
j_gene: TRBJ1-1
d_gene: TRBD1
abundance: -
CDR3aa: CVSSQETRDSEAFF
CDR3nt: TGCGTCAGCAGCCAAGAAACACGGGACAGTGAAGCTTTCTTT

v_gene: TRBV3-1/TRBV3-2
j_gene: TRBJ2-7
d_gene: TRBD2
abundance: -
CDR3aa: CASSLSGGGRNEQYF
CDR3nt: TGTGCCAGCAGCCTTAGCGGGGGGGGCCGGAACGAGCAGTACTTC

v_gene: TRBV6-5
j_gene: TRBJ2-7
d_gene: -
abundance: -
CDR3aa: CASILGGSYEQYF
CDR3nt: -

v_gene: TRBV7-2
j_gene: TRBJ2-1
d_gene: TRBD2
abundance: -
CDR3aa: CASSLSGGRGEQFF
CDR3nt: TGTGCCAGCAGCTTGTCGGGGGGTAGGGGTGAGCAGTTCTTC

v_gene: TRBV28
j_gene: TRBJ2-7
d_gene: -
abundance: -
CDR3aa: CASRFPLTYEQYF
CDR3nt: TGTGCCAGCAGATTTCCCCTAACCTACGAGCAGTACTTC

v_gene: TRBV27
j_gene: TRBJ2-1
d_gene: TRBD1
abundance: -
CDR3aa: CASSPGTGYNEQFF
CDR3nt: TGTGCCAGCAGTCCCGGGACAGGGTACAATGAGCAGTTCTTC

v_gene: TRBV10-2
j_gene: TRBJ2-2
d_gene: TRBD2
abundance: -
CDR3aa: CASRELAAGELFF
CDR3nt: TGCGCCAGCAGGGAACTAGCGGCCGGGGAGCTGTTTTTT

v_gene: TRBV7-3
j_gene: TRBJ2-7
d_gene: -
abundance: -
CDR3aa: CASSQSPGYEQYF
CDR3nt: TGTGCCAGCAGCCAATCTCCAGGTTACGAGCAGTACTTC

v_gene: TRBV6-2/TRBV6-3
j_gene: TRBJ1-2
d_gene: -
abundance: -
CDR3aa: CASSYGQGKYYGYTF
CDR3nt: TGTGCCAGCAGTTACGGCCAGGGGAAATACTATGGCTACACCTTC

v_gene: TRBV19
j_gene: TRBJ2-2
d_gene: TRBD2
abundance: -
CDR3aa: CASSPRLAGSLGELFF
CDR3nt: TGTGCCAGTAGTCCGAGACTAGCGGGGAGCCTTGGGGAGCTGTTTTTT

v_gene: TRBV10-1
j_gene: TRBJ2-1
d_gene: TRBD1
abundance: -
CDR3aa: CASMRTGTGGFNEQFF
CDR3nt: TGCGCCAGCATGAGAACCGGGACAGGGGGCTTCAATGAGCAGTTCTTC

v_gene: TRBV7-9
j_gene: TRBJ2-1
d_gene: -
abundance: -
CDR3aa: CASSTRDYNEQFF
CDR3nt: TGTGCCAGCAGCACCCGGGACTACAATGAGCAGTTCTTC

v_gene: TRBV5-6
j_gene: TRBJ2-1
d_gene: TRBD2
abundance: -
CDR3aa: CASSPALRLAGDDEQFF
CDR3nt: TGTGCCAGCAGCCCGGCCTTGCGGCTAGCGGGAGATGATGAGCAGTTCTTC

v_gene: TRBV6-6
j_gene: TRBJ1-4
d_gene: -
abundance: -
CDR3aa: CASSADLLEKLFF
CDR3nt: TGTGCCAGCAGTGCGGACTTGTTGGAAAAACTGTTTTTT

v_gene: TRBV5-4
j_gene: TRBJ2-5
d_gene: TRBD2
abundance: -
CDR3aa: CASSLGLAGGLQETQYF
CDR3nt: TGTGCCAGCAGCTTGGGCCTAGCGGGAGGGCTGCAAGAGACCCAGTACTTC

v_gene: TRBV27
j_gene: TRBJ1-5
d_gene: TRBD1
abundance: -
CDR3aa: CASSHFGQGNQPQHF
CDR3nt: TGTGCCAGCAGTCACTTCGGACAGGGGAATCAGCCCCAGCATTTT

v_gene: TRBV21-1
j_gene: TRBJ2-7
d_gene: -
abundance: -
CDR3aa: CASSRLWPSYEQYF
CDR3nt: TGTGCCAGCAGCCGTCTTTGGCCTTCCTACGAGCAGTACTTC

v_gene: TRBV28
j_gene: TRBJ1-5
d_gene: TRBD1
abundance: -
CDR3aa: CASSLSQGNNQPQHF
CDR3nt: TGTGCCAGCAGCCTGTCACAGGGGAACAATCAGCCCCAGCATTTT

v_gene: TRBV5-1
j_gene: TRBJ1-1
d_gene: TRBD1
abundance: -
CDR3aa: CASSLEGQGGTEAFF
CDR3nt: TGCGCCAGCAGCTTGGAGGGCCAGGGGGGCACTGAAGCTTTCTTT

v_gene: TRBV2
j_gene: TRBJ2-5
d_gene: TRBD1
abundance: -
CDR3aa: CASNRGLQETQYF
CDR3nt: TGTGCCAGTAACAGGGGTCTCCAAGAGACCCAGTACTTC

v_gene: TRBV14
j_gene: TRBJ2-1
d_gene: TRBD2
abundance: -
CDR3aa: CASSQRAGAQAGFDEQFF
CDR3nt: TGTGCCAGCAGCCAAAGAGCGGGGGCGCAGGCGGGATTCGATGAGCAGTTCTTC

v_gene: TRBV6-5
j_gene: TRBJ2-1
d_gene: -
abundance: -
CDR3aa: CASSYGGGGSYNEQFF
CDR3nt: TGTGCCAGCAGTTACGGAGGAGGAGGGTCCTACAATGAGCAGTTCTTC

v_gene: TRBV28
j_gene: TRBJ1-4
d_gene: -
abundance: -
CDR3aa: CASSFIGGGGIGEKLFF
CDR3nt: TGTGCCAGCAGTTTTATTGGCGGGGGGGGAATTGGTGAAAAACTGTTTTTT

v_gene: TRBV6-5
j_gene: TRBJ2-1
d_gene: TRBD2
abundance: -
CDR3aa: CASSYSGAGANSEQFF
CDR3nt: TGTGCCAGCAGTTACTCGGGAGCGGGAGCGAATTCTGAGCAGTTCTTC

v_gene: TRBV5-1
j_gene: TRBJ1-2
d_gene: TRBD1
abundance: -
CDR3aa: CASSLEEGQTNYGYTF
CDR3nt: TGCGCCAGCAGCTTGGAGGAGGGACAGACTAACTATGGCTACACCTTC

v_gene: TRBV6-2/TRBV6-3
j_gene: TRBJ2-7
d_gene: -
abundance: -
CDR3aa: CASSYDATGSYEQYF
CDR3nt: TGTGCCAGCAGTTACGATGCGACAGGCTCCTACGAGCAGTACTTC

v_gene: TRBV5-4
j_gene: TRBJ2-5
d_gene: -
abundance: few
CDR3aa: CASSLGELQETQYF
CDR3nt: TGTGCCAGCAGCTTGGGGGAGTTACAAGAGACCCAGTACTTC

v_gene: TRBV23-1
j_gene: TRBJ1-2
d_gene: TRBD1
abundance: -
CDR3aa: CASSQIPNRGEASGYTF
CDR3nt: TGCGCCAGCAGTCAAATTCCCAACAGGGGGGAAGCCTCTGGCTACACCTTC

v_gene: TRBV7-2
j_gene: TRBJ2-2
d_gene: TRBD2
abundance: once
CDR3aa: CASSFSGGSIPGELFF
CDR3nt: TGTGCCAGCAGCTTTTCGGGGGGTTCTATACCCGGGGAGCTGTTTTTT

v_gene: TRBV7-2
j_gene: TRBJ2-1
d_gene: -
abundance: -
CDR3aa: CASSSRQAHNEQFF
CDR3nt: TGTGCCAGCAGCTCCCGACAGGCCCACAATGAGCAGTTCTTC

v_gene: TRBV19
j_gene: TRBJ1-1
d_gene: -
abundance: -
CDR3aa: CASTVDRRSDTEAFF
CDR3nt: TGTGCCAGTACCGTAGACAGACGCTCGGACACTGAAGCTTTCTTT

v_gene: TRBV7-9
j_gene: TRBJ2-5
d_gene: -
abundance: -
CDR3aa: CASRPPGAHQETQYF
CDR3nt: TGTGCCAGCAGACCGCCTGGGGCACACCAAGAGACCCAGTACTTC

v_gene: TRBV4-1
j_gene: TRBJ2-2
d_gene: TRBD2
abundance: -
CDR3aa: CASRQSNVAGGHGGELFF
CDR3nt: TGCGCCAGCAGACAGTCGAACGTAGCGGGAGGGCACGGGGGGGAGCTGTTTTTT

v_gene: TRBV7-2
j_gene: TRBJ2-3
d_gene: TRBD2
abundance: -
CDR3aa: CASSQTSGGAMSDTQYF
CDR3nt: TGTGCCAGCAGCCAAACTAGCGGGGGGGCCATGTCAGATACGCAGTATTTT

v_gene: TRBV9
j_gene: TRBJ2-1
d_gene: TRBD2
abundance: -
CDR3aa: CASSVLAGSGNEQFF
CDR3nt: TGTGCCAGCAGCGTGCTAGCGGGATCGGGCAATGAGCAGTTCTTC

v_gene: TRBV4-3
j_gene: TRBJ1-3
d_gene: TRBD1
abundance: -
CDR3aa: CASSQVYRGHIGNTIYF
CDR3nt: TGCGCCAGCAGCCAAGTTTACAGGGGTCACATAGGAAACACCATATATTTT

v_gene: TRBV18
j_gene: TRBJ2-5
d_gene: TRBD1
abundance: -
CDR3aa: CASSPGQQETQYF
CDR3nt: TGTGCCAGCTCGCCGGGACAGCAAGAGACCCAGTACTTC

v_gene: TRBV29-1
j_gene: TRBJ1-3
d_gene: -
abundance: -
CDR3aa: CSVEAGGRANTIYF
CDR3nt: TGCAGCGTTGAAGCTGGGGGGAGGGCAAACACCATATATTTT

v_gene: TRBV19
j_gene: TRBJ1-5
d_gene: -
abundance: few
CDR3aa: CASSIGQTNNQPQHF
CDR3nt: TGTGCCAGTAGTATAGGCCAGACTAACAATCAGCCCCAGCATTTT

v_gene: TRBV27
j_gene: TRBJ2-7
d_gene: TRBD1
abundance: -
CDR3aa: CASRKGTGGEYEQYF
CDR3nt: TGTGCCAGCAGGAAAGGGACAGGGGGAGAATACGAGCAGTACTTC